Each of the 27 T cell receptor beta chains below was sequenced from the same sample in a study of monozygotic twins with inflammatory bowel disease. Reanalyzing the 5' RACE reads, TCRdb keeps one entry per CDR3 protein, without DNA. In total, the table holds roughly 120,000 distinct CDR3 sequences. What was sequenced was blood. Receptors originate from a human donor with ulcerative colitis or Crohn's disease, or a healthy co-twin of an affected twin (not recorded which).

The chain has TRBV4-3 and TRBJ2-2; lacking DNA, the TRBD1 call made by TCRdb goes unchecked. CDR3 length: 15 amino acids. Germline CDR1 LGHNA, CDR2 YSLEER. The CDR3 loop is CASSQDRAATGELFF.

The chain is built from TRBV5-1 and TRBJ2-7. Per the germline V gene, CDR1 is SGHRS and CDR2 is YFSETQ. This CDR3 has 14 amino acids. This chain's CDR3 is CASSLALESDEQYF.

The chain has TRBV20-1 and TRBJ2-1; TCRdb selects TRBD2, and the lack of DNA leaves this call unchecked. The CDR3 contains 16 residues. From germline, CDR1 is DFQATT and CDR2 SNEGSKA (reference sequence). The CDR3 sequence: CSARANEGLPDNEQFF.

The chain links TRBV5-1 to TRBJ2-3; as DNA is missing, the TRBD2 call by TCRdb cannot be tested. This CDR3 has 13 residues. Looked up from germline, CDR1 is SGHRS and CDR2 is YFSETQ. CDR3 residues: CASSLGRGDTQYF. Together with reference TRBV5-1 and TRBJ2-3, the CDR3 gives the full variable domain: KAGVTQTPRYLIKTRGQQVTLSCSPISGHRSVSWYQQTPGQGLQFLFEYFSETQRNKGNFPGRFSGRQFSNSRSEMNVSTLELGDSALYLCASSLGRGDTQYFGPGTRLTVL.

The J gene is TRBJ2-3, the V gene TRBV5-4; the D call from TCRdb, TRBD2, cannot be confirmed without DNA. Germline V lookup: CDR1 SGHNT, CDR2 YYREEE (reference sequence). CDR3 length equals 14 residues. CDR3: CASSPPEATDTQYF.

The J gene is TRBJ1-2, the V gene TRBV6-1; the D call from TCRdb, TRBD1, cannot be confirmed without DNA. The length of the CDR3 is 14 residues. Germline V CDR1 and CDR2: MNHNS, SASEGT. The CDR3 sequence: CASRGTGLDYGYTF.

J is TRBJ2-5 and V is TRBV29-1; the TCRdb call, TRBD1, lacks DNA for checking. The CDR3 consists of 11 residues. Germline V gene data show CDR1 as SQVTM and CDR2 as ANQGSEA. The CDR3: CSVRTAETQYF.

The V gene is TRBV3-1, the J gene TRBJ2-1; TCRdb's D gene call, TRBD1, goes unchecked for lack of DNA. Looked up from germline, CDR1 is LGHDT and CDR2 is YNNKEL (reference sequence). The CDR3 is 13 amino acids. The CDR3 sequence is CASSGGPNNEQFF.

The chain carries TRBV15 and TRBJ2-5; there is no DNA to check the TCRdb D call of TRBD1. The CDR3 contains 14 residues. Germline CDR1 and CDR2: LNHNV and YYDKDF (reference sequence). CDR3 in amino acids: CATSLGGAQETQYF.

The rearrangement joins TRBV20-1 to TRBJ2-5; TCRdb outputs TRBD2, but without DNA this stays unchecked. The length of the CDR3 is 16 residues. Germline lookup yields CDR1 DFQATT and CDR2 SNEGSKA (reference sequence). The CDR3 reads CSASELAGVTQETQYF.

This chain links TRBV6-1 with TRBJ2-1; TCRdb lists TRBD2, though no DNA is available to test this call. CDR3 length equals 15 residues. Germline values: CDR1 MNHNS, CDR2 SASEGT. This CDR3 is CASSAGRVTYNEQFF.

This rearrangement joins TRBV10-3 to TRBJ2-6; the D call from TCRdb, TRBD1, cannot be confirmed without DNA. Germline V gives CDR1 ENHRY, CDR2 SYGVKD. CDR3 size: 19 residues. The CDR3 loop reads CAISERIGQGLSGANVLTF.

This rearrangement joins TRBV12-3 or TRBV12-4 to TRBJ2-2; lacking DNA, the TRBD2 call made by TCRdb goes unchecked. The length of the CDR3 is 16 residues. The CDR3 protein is CASSDQRETGTGELFF.

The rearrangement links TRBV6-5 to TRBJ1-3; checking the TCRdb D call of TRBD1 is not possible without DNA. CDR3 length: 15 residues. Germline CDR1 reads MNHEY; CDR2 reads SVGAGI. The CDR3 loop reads CASVPSPTSGNTIYF.

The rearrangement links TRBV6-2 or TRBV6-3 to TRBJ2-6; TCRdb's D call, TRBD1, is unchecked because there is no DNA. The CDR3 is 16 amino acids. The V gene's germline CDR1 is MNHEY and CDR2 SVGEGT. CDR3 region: CASIDRRGTGANVLTF.

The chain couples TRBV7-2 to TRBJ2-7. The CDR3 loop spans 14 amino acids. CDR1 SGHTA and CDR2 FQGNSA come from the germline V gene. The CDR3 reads CASSLVEASYEQYF.

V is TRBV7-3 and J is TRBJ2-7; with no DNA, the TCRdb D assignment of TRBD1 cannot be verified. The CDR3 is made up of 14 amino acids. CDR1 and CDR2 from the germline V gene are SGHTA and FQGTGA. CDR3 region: CASSRRDRGYEQYF.

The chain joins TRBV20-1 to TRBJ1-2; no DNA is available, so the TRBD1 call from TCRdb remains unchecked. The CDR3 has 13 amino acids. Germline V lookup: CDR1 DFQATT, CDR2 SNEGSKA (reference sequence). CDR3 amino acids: CSASTASLGGYTF.

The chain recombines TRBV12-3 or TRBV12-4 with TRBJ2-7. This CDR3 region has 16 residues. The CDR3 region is CASSLRMIRGLYEQYF.

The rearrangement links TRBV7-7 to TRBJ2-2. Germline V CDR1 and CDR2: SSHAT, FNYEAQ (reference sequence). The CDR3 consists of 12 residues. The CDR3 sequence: CAIGQPAGELFF.

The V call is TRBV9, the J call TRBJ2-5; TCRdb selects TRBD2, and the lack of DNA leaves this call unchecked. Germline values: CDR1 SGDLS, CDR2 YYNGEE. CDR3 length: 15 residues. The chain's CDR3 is CASSTSGLPQETQYF.

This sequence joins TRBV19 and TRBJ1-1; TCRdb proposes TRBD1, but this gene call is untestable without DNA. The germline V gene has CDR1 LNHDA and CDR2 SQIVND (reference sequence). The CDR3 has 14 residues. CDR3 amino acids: CASSMLTGVNEAFF.

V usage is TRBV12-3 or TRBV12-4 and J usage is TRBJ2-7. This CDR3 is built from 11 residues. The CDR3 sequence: CASSLKYEQYF.

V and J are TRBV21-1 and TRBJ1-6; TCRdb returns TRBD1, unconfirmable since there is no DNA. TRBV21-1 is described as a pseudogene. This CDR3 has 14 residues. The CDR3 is CASSRGQANSPLHF.

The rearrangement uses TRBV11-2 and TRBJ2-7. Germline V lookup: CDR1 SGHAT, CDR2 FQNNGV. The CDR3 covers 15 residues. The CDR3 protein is CASSLTVEYGYEQYF.

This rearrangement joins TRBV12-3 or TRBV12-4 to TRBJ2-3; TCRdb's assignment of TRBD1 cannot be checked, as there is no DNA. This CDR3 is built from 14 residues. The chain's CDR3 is CASSLAGVGDTQYF.

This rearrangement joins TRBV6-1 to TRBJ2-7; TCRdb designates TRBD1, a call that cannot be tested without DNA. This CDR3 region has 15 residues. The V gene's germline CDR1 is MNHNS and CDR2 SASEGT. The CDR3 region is CASSRDRVEPYEQYF.